This T cell receptor beta chain is drawn from a study of blood T cell repertoires in COVID-19. CDR3 length: 14 residues. Trimming at V came to 4 bases and at J to 3 bases, leaving 2 bases not matched to a gene. The germline gives CDR1 LGHDT, CDR2 YNNKEL (reference sequence). This clone was seen just once. Only in-frame clones appear in the TCRdb table, and some are missing; sequencing was by immunoSEQ multiplex PCR. This table has about 190,000 clones, about 88% appearing once. The rearrangement joins TRBV3-1 (or the pseudogene TRBV3-2) to TRBJ2-5, with TRBD2 matching over 10 bases. This clonotype was obtained from a man aged 25 to 40 with active or convalescent COVID-19. Sequenced sample: peripheral blood. The CDR3 loop is CASSPLAGKETQYF. CDR3 nucleotides: TGTGCCAGCAGCCCACTAGCGGGGAAAGAGACCCAGTACTTC.